Included here is one T cell receptor (beta chain) sequence, with context. These data are taken from a study of shared clonotypes between healthy human individuals. All donors were Caucasian adults living in Nashville, Tennessee. Memory CD4+ cells were the fraction left after CD45RA+ naive selection. Data came from immunoSEQ multiplex PCR; TCRdb stores just in-frame clones and leaves some out. The sample shows 2.3 million or so clones, more than 80% of them seen only once. This sequence originates from a man aged 18 to 30 in good health. Some clones in this sample may be carry-over from other donors' samples. Sequenced input: naive CD4+ T cells from PBMCs. Stated subset: CD45RA+ positively selected.

The CDR3 DNA reads as TGTGCCAGCAGCCAGGACAGCAATCAGCCCCAGCATTTT. This codes for CASSQDSNQPQHF. This chain uses TRBV7-9 with TRBJ1-5; D uncertain. Trimming removed 5 bases at V and 1 base at J, with 6 bases between. Germline V gives CDR1 SEHNR, CDR2 FQNEAQ (reference sequence). The CDR3 spans 13 residues.